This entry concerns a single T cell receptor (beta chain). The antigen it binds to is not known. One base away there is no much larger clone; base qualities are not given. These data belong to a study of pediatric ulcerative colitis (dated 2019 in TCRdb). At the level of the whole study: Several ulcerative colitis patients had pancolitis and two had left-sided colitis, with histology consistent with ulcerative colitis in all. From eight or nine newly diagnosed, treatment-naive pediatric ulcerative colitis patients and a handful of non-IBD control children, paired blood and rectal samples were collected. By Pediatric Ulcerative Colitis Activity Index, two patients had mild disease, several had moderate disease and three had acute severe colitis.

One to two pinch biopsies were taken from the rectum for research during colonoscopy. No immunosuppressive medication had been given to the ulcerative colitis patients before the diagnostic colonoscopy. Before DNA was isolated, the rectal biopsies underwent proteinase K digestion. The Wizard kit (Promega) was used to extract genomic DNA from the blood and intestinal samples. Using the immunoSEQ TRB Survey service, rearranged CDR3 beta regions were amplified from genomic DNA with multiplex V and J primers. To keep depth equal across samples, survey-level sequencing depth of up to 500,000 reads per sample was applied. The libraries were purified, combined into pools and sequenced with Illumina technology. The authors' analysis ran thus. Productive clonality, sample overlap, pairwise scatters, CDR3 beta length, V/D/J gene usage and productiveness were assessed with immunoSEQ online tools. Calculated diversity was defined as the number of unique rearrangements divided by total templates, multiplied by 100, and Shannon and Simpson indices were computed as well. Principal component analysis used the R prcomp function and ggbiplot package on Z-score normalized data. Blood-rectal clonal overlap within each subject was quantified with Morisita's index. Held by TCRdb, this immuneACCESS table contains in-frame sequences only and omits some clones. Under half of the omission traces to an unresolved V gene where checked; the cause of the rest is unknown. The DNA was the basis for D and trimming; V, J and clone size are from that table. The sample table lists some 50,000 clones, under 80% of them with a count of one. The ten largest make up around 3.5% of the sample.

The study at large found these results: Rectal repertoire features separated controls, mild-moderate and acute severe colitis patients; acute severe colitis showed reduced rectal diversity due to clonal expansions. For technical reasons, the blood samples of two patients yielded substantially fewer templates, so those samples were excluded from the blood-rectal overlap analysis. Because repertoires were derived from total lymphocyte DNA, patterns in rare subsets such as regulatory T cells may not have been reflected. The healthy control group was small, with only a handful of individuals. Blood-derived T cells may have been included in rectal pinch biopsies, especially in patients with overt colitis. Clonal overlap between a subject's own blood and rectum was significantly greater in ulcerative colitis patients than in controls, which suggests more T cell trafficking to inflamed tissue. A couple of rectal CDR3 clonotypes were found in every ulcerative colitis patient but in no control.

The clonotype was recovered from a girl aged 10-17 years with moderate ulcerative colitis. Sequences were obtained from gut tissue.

The encoded CDR3 is CASSSWDEQYF. The DNA sequence reads TGTGCCAGCAGTTCATGGGACGAGCAGTACTTC. This chain is built from TRBV2 and TRBJ2-7; no D gene can be assigned with confidence. Reading the germline V gene gives CDR1 SNHLY and CDR2 FYNNEI. From the cysteine up to the phenylalanine, the CDR3 has a length of 11 residues. CDR3 DNA only is kept here, 33 bases in frame from base 1. At the junction V is shortened by 5 bases and J by 5 bases, with 7 bases in between.